The T cell receptor beta chain under discussion was sequenced for a study of OX40 agonist ivuxolimab in advanced cancers. Background on the study: With ivuxolimab, an agonistic anti-OX40 (CD134) antibody, patients were treated.

The repertoire was sequenced with immunoSEQ multiplex PCR; TCRdb's copy has only in-frame clones and lacks some. Of roughly 50,000 clones in the sample, about 87% were seen once. Study conclusions and caveats: The CD4+ and CD8+ T cells in the blood had expanded clonally by week 6 at 0.1 to 3.0 mg/kg.

From germline, CDR1 is LNHDA and CDR2 SQIVND (reference sequence). V shed 9 bases and J 8 bases; nucleotides not matched to a gene: 12. The CDR3 runs 14 residues. Autoimmune disease history or systemic immunosuppression meant exclusion. Remarks on this clone: Its target is unknown.

The genes are TRBV19 and TRBJ2-1, with 8 bases identical to TRBD2. The receptor was derived from an adult with an advanced solid tumor such as melanoma, head and neck, liver or kidney cancer. Sequencing was performed on CD4+ or CD8+ T cells sorted from blood, taken in a trial of the OX40 agonist ivuxolimab. In DNA form, the CDR3 reads TGTGCCAGCAAGAGCGGGAGCGTTTTAGATGAGCAGTTCTTC. This encodes CASKSGSVLDEQFF. The variable domain in full, completed from reference TRBV19 and TRBJ2-1, reads DGGITQSPKYLFRKEGQNVTLSCEQNLNHDAMYWYRQDPGQGLRLIYYSQIVNDFQKGDIAEGYSVSREKKESFPLTVTSAQKNPTAFYLCASKSGSVLDEQFFGPGTRLTVL.